The T cell receptor (beta chain) under discussion was sequenced for a study of blood T cell repertoires in COVID-19. Study as a whole: Samples of COVID-19 (acute and convalescent) were obtained from the United States, Italy and Spain. Sources were T cells, B-cell-depleted T cells, or PBMCs; the material itself was cDNA or gDNA.

V shed 2 bases and J shed 4 bases, with 8 bases lying between them. This CDR3 comprises 13 residues. CDR1 and CDR2 from the germline V gene are LNHDA and SQIVND (reference sequence). As processed by the authors: Amplification of reference gene primers provided the estimated nucleated cell counts. Here immunoSEQ multiplex PCR was the method, and the copy in TCRdb shows in-frame clones only, minus some. The V and J calls and clone size come from that table; D and trimming were worked out from the DNA. The table records about 140,000 clones, approximately 80% of them present only once. The sequenced sample was peripheral blood. The TCR was taken from a woman aged 80 or over in a cohort sampled during active or convalescent COVID-19. The rearrangement joins TRBV19 to TRBJ1-2; D remains ambiguous. The CDR3 DNA reads TGTGCCAGTAGTATACAGGCAACCTATGGCTACACCTTC. It translates to CASSIQATYGYTF.